Shown below are 11 T cell receptor beta chains from a single sample sequenced in a study of siplizumab effects on memory and regulatory T cells. Libraries were prepared by immunoSEQ multiplex PCR; TCRdb keeps only in-frame clonotypes and omits some of them. The table has around 100,000 clones, 91% seen once; the top ten hold approximately 2.7%. Sequencing input: CD4+ T cells sorted from blood. These receptors were collected from a human donor in good health. Some clones in this sample may be carry-over from other donors' samples.

The chain couples TRBV15 to TRBJ1-2; 9 nucleotides match TRBD1. V shed 2 bases, J shed 4 bases, and the junction held 8 bases outside the gene matches. CDR3 length: 16 residues. CDR1 is LNHNV, CDR2 YYDKDF, per germline (reference sequence). The DNA of the CDR3 is TGTGCCACCAGCAGAAAAATGGGGACAGGGCCCTATGGCTACACCTTC. Amino acids: CATSRKMGTGPYGYTF.

The chain combines TRBV4-2 with TRBJ2-7; unclear D gene. CDR1 is LGHNA, CDR2 YNFKEQ, per germline. V shed 5 bases and J shed 2 bases, with 13 bases lying between them. This CDR3 contains 14 residues. The CDR3 nucleotides are TGTGCCAGCAGCTCCCCCTTAGGAACCTACGAGCAGTACTTC. This sequence encodes CASSSPLGTYEQYF.

The chain has TRBV15 and TRBJ2-3; possibly TRBD1 for D (6 bases). This CDR3 is 15 amino acids long. The V gene's germline CDR1 is LNHNV and CDR2 YYDKDF (reference sequence). The V gene lost 4 bases and the J gene lost 2 bases, with 13 bases spanning the gap. In nucleotides, the CDR3 is TGTGCCACCAGCACGGCGACAGGTAACACAGATACGCAGTATTTT. This sequence encodes CATSTATGNTDTQYF.

J is TRBJ1-3 and V is TRBV5-5; D uncertain. Germline V gene data show CDR1 as SGHKS and CDR2 as YYEKEE (reference sequence). V dropped 0 bases and J dropped 10 bases, with 8 bases sitting between them. The CDR3 is 12 amino acids. CDR3 DNA: TGTGCCAGCAGCTTGGACAGCTATACCATATATTTT. Protein sequence: CASSLDSYTIYF.

This chain links TRBV5-5 with TRBJ1-4; D is possibly TRBD1 (6 bases). There are 15 residues in the CDR3. V lost 2 bases and J lost 3, with 11 bases in between. In germline, CDR1 is SGHKS, CDR2 YYEKEE (reference sequence). The CDR3 DNA sequence: TGTGCCAGCAGCTTTTGGACAGAAGCTAATGAAAAACTGTTTTTT. It codes for CASSFWTEANEKLFF.

The CDR3: CASSLWTSGRIADTQYF. Here the CDR3 DNA reads TGTGCCAGCAGCCTATGGACTAGCGGGAGAATTGCAGATACGCAGTATTTT. The rearrangement links TRBV7-3 to TRBJ2-3; 13 bases line up with TRBD2. Trimming removed 5 bases from V and 4 bases from J; junction bases left unmatched: 9. There are 17 residues in the CDR3. Germline CDR1 SGHTA, CDR2 FQGTGA. Complete variable domain (other parts from reference TRBV7-3 and TRBJ2-3): GAGVSQTPSNKVTEKGKYVELRCDPISGHTALYWYRQSLGQGPEFLIYFQGTGAADDSGLPNDRFFAVRPEGSVSTLKIQRTERGDSAVYLCASSLWTSGRIADTQYFGPGTRLTVL.

The chain has TRBV29-1 and TRBJ1-2; perhaps TRBD1 as D (5 bases). In germline, CDR1 is SQVTM, CDR2 ANQGSEA. Trimming took off 4 bases at V and 4 bases at J, with 10 bases between the two ends. The CDR3 extends over 12 amino acids. This chain's CDR3 is CSVAQGFYGYTF. The CDR3 bases are TGCAGCGTTGCCCAGGGTTTCTATGGCTACACCTTC. Based on the CDR3 plus reference TRBV29-1 and TRBJ1-2, the full variable domain is SAVISQKPSRDICQRGTSLTIQCQVDSQVTMMFWYRQQPGQSLTLIATANQGSEATYESGFVIDKFPISRPNLTFSTLTVSNMSPEDSSIYLCSVAQGFYGYTFGSGTRLTVV.

The CDR3 DNA reads TGTGCCAGCAGTGAAGGTCCGGGTTTGATGACTGAAGCTTTCTTT. Protein sequence: CASSEGPGLMTEAFF. The rearrangement uses TRBV2 and TRBJ1-1; no reliable D call. CDR1 and CDR2 from the germline V gene are SNHLY and FYNNEI. V lost 1 base and J lost 5, with 14 bases in between. The CDR3 covers 15 residues.

This clone has more than one count but fewer than ten. V gene TRBV7-9 combines with J gene TRBJ2-7; D may be TRBD1 (6 bases). From germline, CDR1 is SEHNR and CDR2 FQNEAQ (reference sequence). The CDR3 loop spans 14 amino acids. V lost 5 bases, J lost 5 bases, and 16 bases lay in between. The CDR3 region is CASSPDSQRDEQYF. CDR3 nucleotide sequence: TGTGCCAGCAGCCCGGACAGCCAGAGGGACGAGCAGTACTTC.

The count of this clone is one. This chain joins TRBV7-6 and TRBJ2-5, with 8 bases fitting TRBD2. The junction had 11 bases not matched to a gene; V was cut back by 3 bases and J by 2 bases. The CDR3 is 17 amino acids. In germline, CDR1 is SGHVS, CDR2 FNYEAQ. The CDR3 spells CASSLAGGGDPQETQYF. Written as DNA, the CDR3 is TGTGCCAGCAGCTTGGCGGGGGGCGGGGACCCACAAGAGACCCAGTACTTC.

The chain links TRBV7-9 to TRBJ1-2; a weak D match, TRBD1 (5 bases). The CDR3 covers 13 residues. V was pared by 5 bases and J by 7 bases, with 14 bases between. Germline values: CDR1 SEHNR, CDR2 FQNEAQ (reference sequence). The CDR3 loop reads CASSKRAGLGYTF. The CDR3, as DNA: TGTGCCAGCAGCAAACGGGCAGGGCTTGGCTACACCTTC.